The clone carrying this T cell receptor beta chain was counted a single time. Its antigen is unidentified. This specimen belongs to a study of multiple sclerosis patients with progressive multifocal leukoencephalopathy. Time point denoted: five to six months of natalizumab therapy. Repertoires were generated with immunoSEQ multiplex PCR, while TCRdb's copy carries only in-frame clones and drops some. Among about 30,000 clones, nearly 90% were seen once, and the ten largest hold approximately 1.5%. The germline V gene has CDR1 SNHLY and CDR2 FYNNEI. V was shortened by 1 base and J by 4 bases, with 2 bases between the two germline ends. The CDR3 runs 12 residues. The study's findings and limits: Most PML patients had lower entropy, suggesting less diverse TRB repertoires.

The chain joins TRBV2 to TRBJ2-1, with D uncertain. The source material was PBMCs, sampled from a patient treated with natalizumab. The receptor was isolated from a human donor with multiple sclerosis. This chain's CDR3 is CASSEGYNEQFF. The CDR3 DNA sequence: TGTGCCAGCAGTGAAGGGTACAATGAGCAGTTCTTC.